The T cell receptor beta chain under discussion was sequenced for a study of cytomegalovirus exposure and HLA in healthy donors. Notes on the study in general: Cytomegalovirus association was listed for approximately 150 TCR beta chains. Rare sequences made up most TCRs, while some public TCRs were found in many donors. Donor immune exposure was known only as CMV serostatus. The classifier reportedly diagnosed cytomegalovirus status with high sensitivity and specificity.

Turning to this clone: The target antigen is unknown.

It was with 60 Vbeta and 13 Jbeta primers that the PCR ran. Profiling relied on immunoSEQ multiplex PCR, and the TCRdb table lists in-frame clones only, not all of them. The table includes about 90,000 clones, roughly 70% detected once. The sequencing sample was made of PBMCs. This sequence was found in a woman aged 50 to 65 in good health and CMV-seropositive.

The CDR3 here is CASSDGAGPYEQYF. The CDR3 nucleotides are TGTGCCAGCAGTGATGGAGCGGGGCCCTACGAGCAGTACTTC. V usage is TRBV6-6 and J usage is TRBJ2-7, with TRBD2 matching 7 bases. CDR3 length equals 14 residues. The V segment lost 5 bases and the J segment 2 bases; nucleotides outside the gene matches: 6. Germline CDR1 is MNHNY and CDR2 is SVGAGI (reference sequence).